The 21 T cell receptor beta chains presented below share a single source sample, sequenced in a study of CD8+CD57+ T cells in acquired aplastic anemia. Researchers used genomic DNA as the template to profile TCR beta VDJ and CDR3. TCRdb called the reads again in MiXCR, with one record for every CDR3 protein. The repertoire has some 240,000 distinct CDR3 sequences, 34% of them found once; the top ten carry roughly 1.1%. Sequenced sample: sorted CD4+, CD8+, or CD8+CD57+ T cells (not recorded which) from PBMCs. All receptors derive from a human donor in good health, serving as a control.

Ten or more counts support this clonotype. V and J are TRBV2 and TRBJ1-6, with unresolved D. Germline values: CDR1 SNHLY, CDR2 FYNNEI. The CDR3 consists of 13 residues. Trimming pared 9 bases from V and 4 bases from J, leaving 10 bases between. CDR3 coding DNA: TGTGCCAGAAGAGAGTCTTATAATTCACCCCTCCACTTT. Amino acid sequence: CARRESYNSPLHF.

Worth noting for this clonotype: At one end the junction does not follow the germline gene, possibly because of a read error. The gene calls are TRBV20-1 and TRBJ1-5; maybe TRBD1 (5 bases). Germline CDR1 DFQATT, CDR2 SNEGSKA (reference sequence). The CDR3 extends over 13 amino acids. The CDR3 region is CSASGASNQPQHF. The CDR3 nucleotides are TGCAGTGCGAGCGGGGCAAGCAATCAGCCTCAGCATTTT.

Ten or more counts support this clonotype. The chain employs TRBV3-1 and TRBJ1-2; D is ambiguous. CDR1 and CDR2 (germline): LGHDT, YNNKEL (reference sequence). V lost 0 bases, J lost 8 bases, and 7 bases lay in between. The CDR3 has 12 residues. CDR3 region: CASSQDPGGYTF. In DNA, the CDR3 is TGTGCCAGCAGCCAAGATCCAGGAGGCTACACCTTC.

A few counts support this clonotype. V gene TRBV12-3 or TRBV12-4 combines with J gene TRBJ1-6, with D possibly matching TRBD1 (6 bases). The V gene lost 6 bases and the J gene lost 0 bases, with 9 bases spanning the gap. The CDR3 has 15 residues. In DNA, the CDR3 is TGTGCCAGCAGAGGGGGGAGCTCCTATAATTCACCCCTCCACTTT. Protein product: CASRGGSSYNSPLHF.

The genes are TRBV15 and TRBJ1-5; D is unresolved. This CDR3 contains 15 residues. Germline V CDR1 and CDR2: LNHNV, YYDKDF (reference sequence). V dropped 0 bases and J dropped 11 bases, with 17 bases sitting between them. The CDR3 here is CATSRDRANQETQHF. DNA for the CDR3: TGTGCCACCAGCAGAGATCGGGCAAATCAAGAGACCCAGCATTTT.

CDR3 amino acids: CASSDLSRGSAQETQYF. Here the CDR3 DNA reads TGTGCCAGCAGTGACTTGAGTCGGGGTTCTGCGCAAGAGACCCAGTACTTC. The chain carries TRBV25-1 and TRBJ2-5, with D possibly being TRBD2 (5 bases). CDR1 MGHDK and CDR2 SYGVNS come from the germline V gene. The CDR3 is made up of 17 amino acids. V lost 3 bases, J lost 2 bases, and 19 bases lay in between.

The chain has TRBV12-3 or TRBV12-4 and TRBJ2-1, with 11 nucleotides matching TRBD1. CDR3 size: 15 residues. After removal of 5 bases from V and 6 bases from J, the junction contained 6 bases not matched to a gene. The CDR3 bases are TGTGCCAGCAGTCCCGGACAGGGGGCGCGCAATGAGCAGTTCTTC. Amino acid sequence: CASSPGQGARNEQFF.

Turning to this clonotype: It may be a read error: a sequence one base away is much more abundant. This chain joins TRBV9 and TRBJ2-3, with TRBD2 identical over 13 bases. CDR1 is SGDLS and CDR2 is YYNGEE in the germline V gene. V lost 4 bases and J lost 2; bases outside the gene matches: 4. The CDR3 spans 16 residues. This CDR3 is CASSPGLAGDTDTQYF. The CDR3 nucleotides read TGTGCCAGCAGCCCAGGACTAGCGGGAGACACAGATACGCAGTATTTT.

This clonotype was seen repeatedly, ten times or more. V gene TRBV10-1 combines with J gene TRBJ2-3, with 9 bases that match TRBD2. Trimming took 3 bases from V and 1 from J; bases not matched to a gene: 5. Germline CDR1 and CDR2: WNHNN and SYGVQD (reference sequence). There are 16 residues in the CDR3. The CDR3 protein is CASSDHIAGGTDTQYF. The CDR3 coding sequence is TGCGCCAGCAGTGACCATATAGCGGGGGGCACAGATACGCAGTATTTT.

A word on this clonotype: This may be a read error, as it is one base from a much larger clone. The chain combines TRBV7-3 with TRBJ2-5, with D perhaps TRBD2 (6 bases). The CDR3 extends over 15 amino acids. Germline CDR1 SGHTA, CDR2 FQGTGA. The CDR3 DNA reads as TGTGCCAGCCGCTTACGTCCTAGCGTACAAGAGACCCAGTACTTC. This sequence encodes CASRLRPSVQETQYF.

The genes are TRBV7-3 and TRBJ1-5; D not certain. The CDR3 runs to 13 residues. The V gene lost 2 bases and the J gene lost 7 bases, with 9 bases spanning the gap. Germline values: CDR1 SGHTA, CDR2 FQGTGA. CDR3 amino acids: CASSLGSGQPQHF. CDR3 nucleotides: TGTGCCAGCAGCTTAGGAAGTGGGCAGCCCCAGCATTTT.

Remarks on this clonotype: With a much larger clone just one base away, this may be a read error. A read error is likely, as this CDR3 ends without the conserved phenylalanine or tryptophan. V and J are TRBV5-4 and TRBJ1-6; TRBD1 matches at 7 bases. The length of the CDR3 is 12 residues. The ends lost 0 bases at V and 15 bases at J; junction bases unmatched: 3. The germline V gene encodes CDR1 SGHNT and CDR2 YYREEE (reference sequence). The CDR3 DNA reads as TGTGCCAGCAGCTTGGCTCAGGGGGTCCTCCACCTT. Translation gives CASSLAQGVLHL.

This clonotype is a singleton in its sample. The V call is TRBV12-3 or TRBV12-4, the J call TRBJ2-1; no definite D call. This CDR3 spans 15 amino acids. V was pared by 5 bases and J by 4 bases, with 15 bases between. CDR3: CASSPDTVQYNEQFF. CDR3 coding DNA: TGTGCCAGCAGTCCCGATACAGTCCAGTACAATGAGCAGTTCTTC.

This chain connects TRBV29-1 to TRBJ1-2; possibly TRBD1 for D (6 bases). Germline CDR1 SQVTM, CDR2 ANQGSEA. The CDR3 is 14 amino acids. Trimming left V 8 bases short and J 2 bases short, with 18 bases between. This chain's CDR3 is CSSVEGGTNYGYTF. The CDR3 DNA reads TGCAGCTCGGTCGAAGGGGGGACAAACTATGGCTACACCTTC. Variable domain in full (rest from reference TRBV29-1 and TRBJ1-2): SAVISQKPSRDICQRGTSLTIQCQVDSQVTMMFWYRQQPGQSLTLIATANQGSEATYESGFVIDKFPISRPNLTFSTLTVSNMSPEDSSIYLCSSVEGGTNYGYTFGSGTRLTVV.

This clonotype has only a few counts. The chain combines TRBV18 with TRBJ2-7; D possibly matches TRBD1 or TRBD2 (5 bases each). This CDR3 region has 15 residues. V lost 5 bases and J lost 3, with 17 bases in between. The germline V gene encodes CDR1 KGHSH and CDR2 LQKENI. CDR3 coding DNA: TGTGCCAGCTCAGGATCGGGGCTAGCCGACTACGAGCAGTACTTC. This gives the protein CASSGSGLADYEQYF.

As for this clonotype: A single base separates this from a much larger clone, so it may be a read error. CDR3 DNA: TGTGCCAGCGGTTACAGGGTCTATGGCTACACCTTC. The encoded protein is CASGYRVYGYTF. The V gene is TRBV12-3 or TRBV12-4, the J gene TRBJ1-2; possible D gene TRBD1, 6 bases. With 8 bases removed from V and 4 bases from J, the gap between germline ends came to 11 bases. The length of the CDR3 is 12 residues.

Only one count was recorded for this clonotype. The rearrangement links TRBV3-1 to TRBJ1-1; no reliable D call. CDR3 length equals 16 residues. Trimming left V 1 base short and J 3 bases short, with 15 bases between. Germline CDR1 LGHDT, CDR2 YNNKEL (reference sequence). The CDR3 region has the DNA TGTGCCAGCAGCCAAGTCCTTAATACGGTGGACACTGAAGCTTTCTTT. It specifies CASSQVLNTVDTEAFF.

This clonotype was seen many times. This chain links TRBV19 with TRBJ2-6, with TRBD1 matching 9 bases. The junction had 7 bases not matched to a gene; V was cut back by 3 bases and J by 1 base. This CDR3 spans 18 amino acids. CDR1 is LNHDA, CDR2 SQIVND, per germline (reference sequence). CDR3 sequence reads: CASSISGQGFSGANVLTF. The CDR3 bases are TGTGCCAGTAGTATTTCTGGACAGGGGTTTTCTGGGGCCAACGTCCTGACTTTC. The complete variable domain, with remaining parts taken from reference TRBV19 and TRBJ2-6, reads DGGITQSPKYLFRKEGQNVTLSCEQNLNHDAMYWYRQDPGQGLRLIYYSQIVNDFQKGDIAEGYSVSREKKESFPLTVTSAQKNPTAFYLCASSISGQGFSGANVLTFGAGSRLTVL.

This clonotype was observed a handful of times. The rearrangement uses TRBV5-1 and TRBJ2-1, with 8 bases aligning to TRBD2. J was trimmed by 4 bases and V by 2 bases; bases with no gene match: 5. Germline assignment: CDR1 SGHRS and CDR2 YFSETQ. The CDR3 totals 15 residues. CDR3 nucleotides: TGCGCCAGCAGCTTACAAGCGGGAGTTTACAATGAGCAGTTCTTC. The encoded protein is CASSLQAGVYNEQFF.

This clonotype came up many times. This chain uses TRBV7-2 with TRBJ1-5; D not resolved. V lost 5 bases to trimming and J lost 0 bases, with 14 bases between them. CDR1 is SGHTA, CDR2 FQGNSA, per germline. This CDR3 is 16 amino acids long. Here the CDR3 DNA reads TGTGCCAGCAGCCTATCGGCTAGATTTAGCAATCAGCCCCAGCATTTT. This gives the protein CASSLSARFSNQPQHF.

In this sample, this clonotype turned up many times. The V gene is TRBV20-1, the J gene TRBJ2-1, with 7 bases matching TRBD2. In germline, CDR1 is DFQATT, CDR2 SNEGSKA (reference sequence). Trimming at V came to 1 base and at J to 5 bases, leaving 5 bases not matched to a gene. The CDR3 has 14 amino acids. The CDR3 nucleotides are TGCAGTGCTAGAGCTAGCGGAGATAACAATGAGCAGTTCTTC. Translating it yields CSARASGDNNEQFF.